This T cell receptor beta chain was documented in a study of T cells in Graves' hyperthyroidism and ophthalmopathy. Findings and caveats of the study: The authors' 13 V-J model separated ophthalmopathy from stable hyperthyroidism.

The V end lost 0 bases, the J end lost 9 bases, and 21 bases lay between the germline ends. The CDR3 has 16 amino acids. Germline loops: CDR1 SGHRS, CDR2 YFSETQ. The TCR beta CDR3 regions underwent amplification using RNA transcripts as the source. RT-PCR in the first round (using the HTBI primer set) targeted the TCR CDR3. One entry per CDR3 protein, called by TCRdb with MiXCR from the multiplex PCR reads. The table shows around 340,000 distinct CDR3 sequences, with 16% occurring only once. Exclusion criteria comprised uncontrolled infection, other autoimmune disease, pregnancy or lactation. This clonotype occurred many times. What it binds is not known.

What was sequenced was blood. This clonotype originated in a man between 25 and 39 years old with Graves' hyperthyroidism. The chain uses TRBV5-1 and TRBJ1-1, with D perhaps TRBD1 (5 bases). CDR3 sequence: CASSLGTLTHRRKAFF. The CDR3 coding sequence is TGCGCCAGCAGCTTGGGGACTCTTACCCACAGGAGGAAAGCTTTCTTT.